The entry below gives a single TCR beta chain sequence along with its context. The data belong to a study of somatic mutations in cytotoxic T cells in rheumatoid arthritis. At the level of the study: Blood (roughly 33 ml EDTA) from each patient was taken right after diagnosis, before any treatment.

After CD4+ and CD8+ cells were isolated by positive magnetic bead selection, their purity was checked by flow cytometry. CDR3 length equals 14 residues. Germline CDR1 reads SGHDN; CDR2 reads FVKESK. V lost 3 bases, J lost 0 bases, and 8 bases lay in between. Profiled with immunoSEQ multiplex PCR; TCRdb holds only in-frame clones, not every one. This repertoire shows roughly 14,000 clones, roughly 80% found once; its top ten account for roughly 15%. V usage is TRBV14 and J usage is TRBJ1-1; D gene ambiguous. The sequence was obtained from an adult with rheumatoid arthritis. Sequencing input: CD8+ T cells sorted from blood. The CDR3 DNA follows: TGTGCCAGCAGCCAGGATGCCTTGAACACTGAAGCTTTCTTT. As protein: CASSQDALNTEAFF.